The 13 T cell receptor beta chains below all came from one sample that was sequenced in a study of blood T cell repertoires in COVID-19. Data came from immunoSEQ multiplex PCR; TCRdb stores just in-frame clones and leaves some out. This sample has more than 95,000 clones; roughly 80% occur once, and the top ten carry about 2.3%. Sequencing was done on a sample of peripheral blood. The source of these receptors is a man aged 50 to 59 with acute or convalescent COVID-19.

The chain couples TRBV10-3 to TRBJ1-5; TRBD1 matches at 8 bases. The V and J ends lost 10 bases and 5 bases, in that order; junction bases with no gene match: 16. CDR1 is ENHRY and CDR2 is SYGVKD in the germline V gene. This CDR3 is built from 16 residues. Here the CDR3 DNA reads TGTGCCAGATCCGACAGGGGAGGGCCACCTGATCAGCCCCAGCATTTT. The encoded protein is CARSDRGGPPDQPQHF.

This clone was counted only a few times. The chain employs TRBV5-6 and TRBJ2-2, with 14 bases matching TRBD2. Germline loops: CDR1 SGHDT, CDR2 YYEEEE. The V segment lost 4 bases and the J segment 6 bases; nucleotides outside the gene matches: 5. The length of the CDR3 is 16 residues. CDR3: CASSPGGLAGAGELFF. CDR3 DNA: TGTGCCAGCAGCCCCGGGGGACTAGCGGGAGCCGGGGAGCTGTTTTTT. Filled out from reference TRBV5-6 and TRBJ2-2, the complete variable domain reads DAGVTQSPTHLIKTRGQQVTLRCSPKSGHDTVSWYQQALGQGPQFIFQYYEEEERQRGNFPDRFSGHQFPNYSSELNVNALLLGDSALYLCASSPGGLAGAGELFFGEGSRLTVL.

This rearrangement joins TRBV7-3 to TRBJ2-3; the match to TRBD2 covers 12 bases. The CDR3 runs to 14 residues. Per germline, CDR1 SGHTA and CDR2 FQGTGA. Unmatched junction bases numbered 0, after V lost 4 bases and J lost 4 bases. CDR3 region: CASSSSGGADTQYF. The DNA of the CDR3 is TGTGCCAGCAGCTCTAGCGGGGGGGCAGATACGCAGTATTTT.

The chain combines TRBV14 with TRBJ2-7; 11 bases align to TRBD2. The CDR3 has 15 amino acids. With V trimmed by 3 bases and J by 3 bases, 4 bases remained unmatched. Germline V CDR1 and CDR2: SGHDN, FVKESK. This CDR3 is CASSHASGGFYEQYF. The CDR3 bases are TGTGCCAGCAGCCACGCTAGCGGGGGGTTCTACGAGCAGTACTTC.

This clone was seen only a few times. The chain joins TRBV12-3 or TRBV12-4 to TRBJ1-1; D perhaps matches TRBD1 (5 bases). Trimming stripped 4 bases from V and 5 bases from J, with 11 bases between. The CDR3 sequence is 13 residues long. CDR3 sequence: CASSWQGGTEAFF. CDR3 nucleotide sequence: TGTGCCAGCAGTTGGCAGGGCGGAACTGAAGCTTTCTTT.

V gene TRBV7-9 combines with J gene TRBJ2-7; 10 bases are a match to TRBD2. V lost 4 bases to trimming and J lost 3 bases; unmatched junction nucleotides: 3. The V gene's germline CDR1 is SEHNR and CDR2 FQNEAQ (reference sequence). CDR3 size: 14 residues. CDR3 sequence (DNA): TGTGCCAGCAGCTCCAGCGGGAGGGTCTACGAGCAGTACTTC. This encodes CASSSSGRVYEQYF. Full variable domain (missing parts from reference TRBV7-9 and TRBJ2-7): DTGVSQNPRHKITKRGQNVTFRCDPISEHNRLYWYRQTLGQGPEFLTYFQNEAQLEKSRLLSDRFSAERPKGSFSTLEIQRTEQGDSAMYLCASSSSGRVYEQYFGPGTRLTVT.

The chain joins TRBV15 to TRBJ2-1; 10 nucleotides line up with TRBD1. The germline V gene has CDR1 LNHNV and CDR2 YYDKDF (reference sequence). Trimming cost V 5 bases and J 4 bases; bases outside gene matches: 5. CDR3 length: 15 residues. CDR3 sequence reads: CATSDRGRLYNEQFF. The CDR3 DNA reads as TGTGCCACCAGCGACAGGGGGCGCCTGTACAATGAGCAGTTCTTC. Full variable domain (remainder filled in from reference TRBV15 and TRBJ2-1): DAMVIQNPRYQVTQFGKPVTLSCSQTLNHNVMYWYQQKSSQAPKLLFHYYDKDFNNEADTPDNFQSRRPNTSFCFLDIRSPGLGDTAMYLCATSDRGRLYNEQFFGPGTRLTVL.

The chain links TRBV9 to TRBJ2-7, with 8 bases lining up with TRBD1. The germline CDR1 and CDR2 sequences are SGDLS and YYNGEE. V shed 6 bases, J shed 3 bases, and the junction held 8 bases outside the gene matches. The CDR3 runs 14 residues. This CDR3 is CASNAAGTGYEQYF. The CDR3 nucleotides are TGTGCCAGCAACGCTGCCGGGACAGGCTACGAGCAGTACTTC.

The rearrangement joins TRBV5-1 to TRBJ2-7, with D possibly TRBD1 on 6 matching bases. Trimming left V 1 base short and J 2 bases short, with 7 bases between. Per the germline V gene, CDR1 is SGHRS and CDR2 is YFSETQ. The CDR3 has 13 residues. As DNA, the CDR3 is TGCGCCAGCAGCTTGAGGACAGCCTACGAGCAGTACTTC. Amino acid sequence: CASSLRTAYEQYF.

The rearrangement links TRBV10-3 to TRBJ2-1, with 8 bases that match TRBD2. Germline trimming cut 8 bases from V and 1 base from J; bases unmatched to any gene: 7. The CDR3 is 15 amino acids. Looked up from germline, CDR1 is ENHRY and CDR2 is SYGVKD. For the CDR3, the DNA is TGTGCCATCGGTACGGGAGGGCCGTCCTACAATGAGCAGTTCTTC. Amino acid sequence: CAIGTGGPSYNEQFF.

The V call is TRBV4-1, the J call TRBJ1-2, with unresolved D. In germline, CDR1 is MGHRA, CDR2 YSYEKL. The ends were cut back, 0 bases at V and 5 bases at J, with 10 bases in the middle. This CDR3 spans 14 amino acids. The DNA for the CDR3 is TGCGCCAGCAGCCAAGATCCGGGAATTTATGGCTACACCTTC. It is translated as CASSQDPGIYGYTF.

V usage is TRBV5-1 and J usage is TRBJ2-1; D is uncertain. Per the germline V gene, CDR1 is SGHRS and CDR2 is YFSETQ. There are 12 residues in the CDR3. Trimming pared 0 bases from V and 10 bases from J, leaving 8 bases between. The CDR3 DNA sequence: TGCGCCAGCAGCTTGGATCAGTGGGAGCAGTTCTTC. This translates into CASSLDQWEQFF.

The chain joins TRBV7-9 to TRBJ1-5; D unresolved. The CDR3 extends over 15 amino acids. Germline V gives CDR1 SEHNR, CDR2 FQNEAQ (reference sequence). The ends were cut back, 5 bases at V and 8 bases at J, with 19 bases in the middle. CDR3: CASSPTFGQEEPQHF. The CDR3, as DNA: TGTGCCAGCAGCCCCACTTTTGGGCAGGAAGAGCCCCAGCATTTT.